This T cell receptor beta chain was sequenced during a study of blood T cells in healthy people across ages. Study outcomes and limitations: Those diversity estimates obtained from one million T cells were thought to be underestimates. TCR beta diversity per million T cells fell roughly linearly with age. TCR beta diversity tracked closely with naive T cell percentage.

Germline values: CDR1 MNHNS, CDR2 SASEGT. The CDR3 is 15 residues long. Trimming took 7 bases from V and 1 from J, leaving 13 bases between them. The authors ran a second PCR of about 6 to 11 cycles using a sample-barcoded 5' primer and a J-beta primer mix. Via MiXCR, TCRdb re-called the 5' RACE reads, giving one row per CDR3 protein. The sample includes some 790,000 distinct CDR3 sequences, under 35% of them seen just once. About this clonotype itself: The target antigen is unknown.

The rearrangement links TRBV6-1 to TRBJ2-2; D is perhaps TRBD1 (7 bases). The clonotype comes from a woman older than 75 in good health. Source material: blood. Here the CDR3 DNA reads TGTGCCAGCACAGTCCAGGGGGGGAACACCGGGGAGCTGTTTTTT. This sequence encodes CASTVQGGNTGELFF.